This T cell receptor beta chain was captured by sequencing in a study of shared clonotypes between healthy human individuals. Study findings and constraints: Naive CD4 clonotypes overlapped across a few donors at about 5.2%.

Remarks on this clone: Its antigen is unidentified.

In germline, CDR1 is MGHDK, CDR2 SYGVNS. This CDR3 is 18 amino acids long. The ends lost 7 bases at V and 3 bases at J; junction bases unmatched: 12. Assay used: immunoSEQ multiplex PCR; TCRdb lists only in-frame clones, some missing. The sample includes 2,500,000 or so clones, around 92% seen only once; the top ten take 0.3% to 0.4%. Sequencing used naive CD4+ T cells from PBMCs. This sample's subset: CD45RA+ positively selected. The origin of this receptor is a man aged 18 to 35 in good health. Some clones in this sample may be carry-over from other donors' samples. The chain carries TRBV25-1 and TRBJ2-5; TRBD2 agrees at 15 bases. CDR3 residues: CASIPRTSGRDLKETQYF. The CDR3 DNA reads as TGTGCCAGCATTCCGAGGACTAGCGGGAGGGACCTAAAAGAGACCCAGTACTTC.